The next 27 T cell receptor beta chains were all read from a single sample in a study of OX40 agonist ivuxolimab in advanced cancers. The table came from immunoSEQ multiplex PCR; TCRdb's copy has only in-frame clones and leaves some out. The data contain approximately 52,000 clones, approximately 86% of them singletons. Sample: CD4+ or CD8+ T cells sorted from blood, taken in a trial of the OX40 agonist ivuxolimab. These receptor sequences come from an adult with an advanced solid tumor such as melanoma, head and neck, liver or kidney cancer.

The chain carries TRBV7-2 and TRBJ1-6; a weak D match, TRBD1 (5 bases). Trimming stripped 1 base from V and 13 bases from J, with 11 bases between. Germline loops: CDR1 SGHTA, CDR2 FQGNSA. The CDR3 loop spans 13 amino acids. The CDR3 DNA reads TGTGCCAGCAGCTTAGGGGGGGAACTCCCCCTCCACTTT. Translation: CASSLGGELPLHF.

The gene calls are TRBV7-2 and TRBJ1-2; D gene unclear. The germline V gene encodes CDR1 SGHTA and CDR2 FQGNSA. The V end was cut by 0 bases, the J end by 1 base, with 3 bases between. This CDR3 is 13 amino acids long. CDR3 loop: CASSLAVNYGYTF. In DNA, the CDR3 is TGTGCCAGCAGCTTAGCAGTTAACTATGGCTACACCTTC.

The chain has TRBV9 and TRBJ2-5; D is possibly TRBD1 (5 bases). The ends were cut back, 2 bases at V and 3 bases at J, with 11 bases in the middle. CDR3 length equals 14 residues. The germline CDR1 and CDR2 sequences are SGDLS and YYNGEE. The CDR3 loop is CASSVGQMKETQYF. The CDR3 region has the DNA TGTGCCAGCAGCGTCGGACAAATGAAAGAGACCCAGTACTTC.

The chain links TRBV18 to TRBJ2-3, with D possibly being TRBD2 (7 bases). The CDR3 contains 16 residues. V dropped 6 bases and J dropped 5 bases, with 21 bases sitting between them. Looked up from germline, CDR1 is KGHSH and CDR2 is LQKENI. CDR3 in amino acids: CASSQGAGALGDTQYF. The CDR3, as DNA: TGTGCCAGCTCGCAGGGCGCGGGGGCGCTGGGAGATACGCAGTATTTT.

The chain couples TRBV7-2 to TRBJ2-1; possible D gene TRBD2, 7 bases. The CDR3 totals 15 residues. The V gene lost 3 bases and the J gene lost 8 bases, with 17 bases spanning the gap. CDR1 and CDR2 from the germline V gene are SGHTA and FQGNSA. The CDR3 region has the DNA TGTGCCAGCAGCTTTTGGGGGGGCACGGTAGATGAGCAGTTCTTC. Translated, it gives CASSFWGGTVDEQFF.

This chain joins TRBV19 and TRBJ1-2, with 7 bases that match TRBD1. This CDR3 has 18 amino acids. CDR1 and CDR2 from the germline V gene are LNHDA and SQIVND (reference sequence). Unmatched junction bases numbered 19, after V lost 5 bases and J lost 4 bases. The CDR3 bases are TGTGCCAGTAGTTCAACCTCCCTCAGACAGGGACGTATCTATGGCTACACCTTC. This encodes CASSSTSLRQGRIYGYTF.

The chain combines TRBV18 with TRBJ2-7; TRBD1 matches at 8 bases. The J segment lost 7 bases and the V segment lost 2 bases, leaving 7 bases of the junction unmatched. The CDR3 covers 14 residues. Looked up from germline, CDR1 is KGHSH and CDR2 is LQKENI. The CDR3 region has the DNA TGTGCCAGCTCACCAATCCAGGGGGCCGAAGAGCAGTACTTC. Protein: CASSPIQGAEEQYF.

CDR3 DNA: TGTGCCAGCAGTTCACTACAGGGGGCTAAGTCCTACGAGCAGTACTTC. Protein: CASSSLQGAKSYEQYF. V gene TRBV6-6 combines with J gene TRBJ2-7, with 9 bases lining up with TRBD1. V lost 4 bases and J lost 1; bases outside the gene matches: 8. CDR1 and CDR2 from the germline V gene are MNHNY and SVGAGI (reference sequence). The CDR3 runs to 16 residues.

V usage is TRBV5-6 and J usage is TRBJ1-2; tentatively, D is TRBD1 (6 bases). The V end lost 4 bases, the J end lost 4 bases, and 20 bases lay between the germline ends. Germline CDR1 is SGHDT and CDR2 is YYEEEE. The CDR3 has 16 residues. This CDR3 is CASSRQVVFVRYGYTF. The CDR3 DNA follows: TGTGCCAGCAGCCGACAGGTAGTCTTTGTTCGCTATGGCTACACCTTC.

The rearrangement links TRBV18 to TRBJ2-3; D is undetermined. Germline V gene sequence: CDR1 KGHSH, CDR2 LQKENI. The CDR3 sequence is 16 residues long. Between the trimmed V and J ends, which lost 6 bases and 4 bases, there was a span of 20 bases. Written as DNA, the CDR3 is TGTGCCAGCTCTCCGGCCCGAACCCTGACGTCAGATACGCAGTATTTT. Its protein product is CASSPARTLTSDTQYF.

The chain has TRBV7-3 and TRBJ1-2, with TRBD1 identical over 7 bases. V lost 3 bases, J lost 8 bases, and 6 bases stayed unmatched. This CDR3 has 13 amino acids. The germline gives CDR1 SGHTA, CDR2 FQGTGA. DNA for the CDR3: TGTGCCAGCAGCTTTGGACAGGCAAGGGGCTACACCTTC. It codes for CASSFGQARGYTF.

A few counts support this clone. The chain has TRBV7-2 and TRBJ2-3; 8 bases are shared with TRBD2. CDR3 size: 15 residues. Per germline, CDR1 SGHTA and CDR2 FQGNSA. Germline trimming cut 6 bases from V and 2 bases from J; bases unmatched to any gene: 7. CDR3 sequence: CASRKVAGNTDTQYF. The CDR3 nucleotides are TGTGCCAGCAGAAAGGTAGCGGGGAACACAGATACGCAGTATTTT.

The rearrangement links TRBV5-4 to TRBJ2-3, with 7 bases that match TRBD1. Germline V CDR1 and CDR2: SGHNT, YYREEE (reference sequence). J was trimmed by 5 bases and V by 2 bases; bases with no gene match: 5. This CDR3 has 14 residues. CDR3 in amino acids: CASSLDRVGDTQYF. DNA for the CDR3: TGTGCCAGCAGCTTAGACAGGGTAGGAGATACGCAGTATTTT.

The CDR3 region is CASMGWGITGELFF. CDR3 sequence (DNA): TGCGCCAGCATGGGTTGGGGTATTACCGGGGAGCTGTTTTTT. The chain carries TRBV5-1 and TRBJ2-2; no clear D. This CDR3 has 14 amino acids. The V end lost 6 bases, the J end lost 5 bases, and 14 bases lay between the germline ends. CDR1 is SGHRS and CDR2 is YFSETQ in the germline V gene.

The chain has TRBV21-1 and TRBJ2-5; the D call of TRBD2 is as the table states it, not checked on the DNA. TRBV21-1 is tagged as a pseudogene. The CDR3 consists of 15 residues. The CDR3, as DNA: TGTGCCAGCAGCAAAACGGGACTCCCCCCTGAGACCCAGTACTTC. This codes for CASSKTGLPPETQYF.

The V and J genes are TRBV4-3 and TRBJ1-4; the match to TRBD1 covers 9 bases. Germline V gene lookup returns CDR1 LGHNA and CDR2 YSLEER. The CDR3 is 18 amino acids. J gave up 7 bases and V 0 bases, and 12 bases lay outside the gene matches. CDR3 nucleotides: TGCGCCAGCAGCCAAGAGGTTCTCCCGGGACAGGGAGGTGAAAAACTGTTTTTT. Amino acid sequence: CASSQEVLPGQGGEKLFF.

The chain carries TRBV6-5 and TRBJ2-3; no reliable D call. V was trimmed by 0 bases and J by 7 bases, leaving 5 bases between them. This CDR3 has 12 residues. The germline gives CDR1 MNHEY, CDR2 SVGAGI. CDR3 amino acids: CASSYSGNTQYF. CDR3 in DNA: TGTGCCAGCAGTTACTCGGGGAATACGCAGTATTTT.

V gene TRBV7-2 combines with J gene TRBJ2-3; 12 positions agree with TRBD2. V dropped 5 bases and J dropped 2; count of bases not matched to a gene: 8. CDR3 length equals 17 residues. Germline V gene data show CDR1 as SGHTA and CDR2 as FQGNSA. The CDR3 spells CASSRRLAGANTDTQYF. The CDR3 coding sequence is TGTGCCAGCAGCAGACGACTAGCGGGGGCCAACACAGATACGCAGTATTTT.

The chain recombines TRBV5-1 with TRBJ1-2; no definite D call. CDR1 is SGHRS and CDR2 is YFSETQ in the germline V gene. This CDR3 has 13 residues. With 0 bases removed from V and 4 bases from J, the gap between germline ends came to 7 bases. This CDR3 is CASSLDSTYGYTF. CDR3 DNA: TGCGCCAGCAGCTTGGACAGCACCTATGGCTACACCTTC.

This chain connects TRBV7-9 to TRBJ2-7; D remains ambiguous. Trimming took 3 bases from V and 0 from J, leaving 9 bases between them. The CDR3 loop spans 14 amino acids. The germline V gene encodes CDR1 SEHNR and CDR2 FQNEAQ (reference sequence). The CDR3 sequence: CASSFIPHSYEQYF. DNA of the CDR3: TGTGCCAGCAGCTTTATCCCCCACTCCTACGAGCAGTACTTC.

Only one count was recorded for this clone. This chain joins TRBV11-2 and TRBJ2-3; D gene uncertain. The V gene lost 2 bases and the J gene lost 3 bases, with 0 bases spanning the gap. Germline CDR1 and CDR2: SGHAT and FQNNGV. The CDR3 runs to 11 residues. CDR3 sequence reads: CASSLTDTQYF. The CDR3 bases are TGTGCCAGCAGCTTAACAGATACGCAGTATTTT.

The V and J genes are TRBV7-9 and TRBJ1-5; 10 bases are a match to TRBD1. The CDR3 runs to 15 residues. The ends lost 4 bases at V and 6 bases at J; junction bases unmatched: 6. Germline V gives CDR1 SEHNR, CDR2 FQNEAQ (reference sequence). CDR3 protein: CASSSNDRGRQPQHF. The DNA for the CDR3 is TGTGCCAGCAGCTCTAACGACAGGGGGCGTCAGCCCCAGCATTTT.

This clone was seen a few times. V usage is TRBV19 and J usage is TRBJ1-5; no definite D call. This CDR3 is built from 18 residues. Germline CDR1 reads LNHDA; CDR2 reads SQIVND (reference sequence). Deletions cut 0 bases from V and 0 bases from J, with 15 bases between. In DNA form, the CDR3 reads TGTGCCAGTAGTATAGATCTGACGGGCAGTTATAGCAATCAGCCCCAGCATTTT. It translates to CASSIDLTGSYSNQPQHF.

The CDR3 spells CSAYSDGYTF. Here the CDR3 DNA reads TGCAGCGCTTATTCCGATGGCTACACCTTC. The genes are TRBV29-1 and TRBJ1-2; D remains unclear. The CDR3 is 10 amino acids. V gave up 7 bases and J gave up 6 bases, with 9 bases separating them. The germline gives CDR1 SQVTM, CDR2 ANQGSEA.

The V gene is TRBV27, the J gene TRBJ2-3; perhaps TRBD1 as D (5 bases). The CDR3 consists of 14 residues. Per germline, CDR1 MNHEY and CDR2 SMNVEV (reference sequence). V was shortened by 6 bases and J by 3 bases, with 13 bases between the two germline ends. CDR3 coding DNA: TGTGCCAGCAGGGGAACAGGTCTGACAGATACGCAGTATTTT. This codes for CASRGTGLTDTQYF.

This clone appeared a few times. The gene calls are TRBV7-2 and TRBJ2-4; 7 bases are shared with TRBD2. Germline V gene sequence: CDR1 SGHTA, CDR2 FQGNSA. The junction had 17 bases not matched to a gene; V was cut back by 6 bases and J by 3 bases. The CDR3 runs 18 residues. Here the CDR3 DNA reads TGTGCCAGCAGTTCCGCGGGTAGGGCTAGCGGATACAAAAACATTCAGTACTTC. It is translated as CASSSAGRASGYKNIQYF.

This clone was observed a single time. V is TRBV6-5 and J is TRBJ2-5; the match to TRBD1 covers 8 bases. V lost 6 bases and J lost 5; bases outside the gene matches: 2. This CDR3 has 12 amino acids. The germline V gene encodes CDR1 MNHEY and CDR2 SVGAGI. In nucleotides, the CDR3 is TGTGCCAGCAGCAGGGGGCGGGAGACCCAGTACTTC. Its translation is CASSRGRETQYF.